The 20 T cell receptor beta chains in this list originate from one sample, sequenced in a study of shared clonotypes between healthy human individuals. Clones were sequenced by immunoSEQ multiplex PCR, and TCRdb holds only the in-frame ones, with some missing. The table records 2 million to 2.5 million clones, roughly 93% of them present only once. What was sequenced was naive CD4+ T cells from PBMCs. Subset in this sample: CD45RA+ positively selected. The source of these receptors is a man aged 18 to 35 in good health. Some clones in this sample may be carry-over from other donors' samples.

In this sample, this clone turned up once. This chain connects TRBV7-2 to TRBJ1-3; D not certain. CDR3 length: 15 residues. Germline V gives CDR1 SGHTA, CDR2 FQGNSA. Between the trimmed V and J ends, which lost 2 bases and 3 bases, there was a span of 11 bases. The CDR3 is CASSLHTQGGNTIYF. The CDR3, as DNA: TGTGCCAGCAGCTTACATACCCAAGGTGGAAACACCATATATTTT.

With respect to this clone: The same CDR3 arises from other DNA sequences in this sample as well. The chain combines TRBV7-3 with TRBJ1-1, with D uncertain. Trimming took 0 bases from V and 0 from J, leaving 5 bases between them. CDR1 is SGHTA, CDR2 FQGTGA, per germline. CDR3 size: 14 residues. Here the CDR3 reads CASSLTGMNTEAFF. CDR3 DNA: TGTGCCAGCAGCTTAACGGGCATGAACACTGAAGCTTTCTTT. Combining the CDR3 with reference TRBV7-3 and TRBJ1-1 gives the whole variable domain GAGVSQTPSNKVTEKGKYVELRCDPISGHTALYWYRQSLGQGPEFLIYFQGTGAADDSGLPNDRFFAVRPEGSVSTLKIQRTERGDSAVYLCASSLTGMNTEAFFGQGTRLTVV.

This clone has a single count. The chain is built from TRBV11-2 and TRBJ1-1, with 7 bases identical to TRBD1. This CDR3 comprises 16 residues. The V gene's germline CDR1 is SGHAT and CDR2 FQNNGV. The trim removed 5 bases at V and 1 base at J, leaving 10 bases unmatched. In nucleotides, the CDR3 is TGTGCCAGCAGCCTTAGGACAGGCTCTGGGAACACTGAAGCTTTCTTT. Its translation is CASSLRTGSGNTEAFF.

This clone appeared a single time. The chain recombines TRBV7-2 with TRBJ1-3; 7 nucleotides agree with TRBD1. Germline values: CDR1 SGHTA, CDR2 FQGNSA. Trimming cost V 5 bases and J 4 bases; bases outside gene matches: 5. CDR3 length: 14 residues. CDR3 amino acids: CASSLTGLGNTIYF. The CDR3 DNA reads TGTGCCAGCAGCCTGACAGGGCTCGGAAACACCATATATTTT.

The chain joins TRBV6-5 to TRBJ2-1; D not resolved. Germline V gene sequence: CDR1 MNHEY, CDR2 SVGAGI. Trimming cost V 8 bases and J 3 bases, with 5 bases left between them. This CDR3 comprises 11 residues. In DNA form, the CDR3 reads TGTGCCAGCGGCAACTACAATGAGCAGTTCTTC. Translation: CASGNYNEQFF.

This clone was seen once. This chain uses TRBV29-1 with TRBJ2-5; TRBD2 matches 8 bases. The CDR3 length is 10 residues. Germline V gene lookup returns CDR1 SQVTM and CDR2 ANQGSEA. V lost 6 bases to trimming and J lost 9 bases; unmatched junction nucleotides: 3. The CDR3 DNA follows: TGCAGCGTCGGGACTAGTCCCCAGTACTTC. It is translated as CSVGTSPQYF. Full variable domain (missing parts from reference TRBV29-1 and TRBJ2-5): SAVISQKPSRDICQRGTSLTIQCQVDSQVTMMFWYRQQPGQSLTLIATANQGSEATYESGFVIDKFPISRPNLTFSTLTVSNMSPEDSSIYLCSVGTSPQYFGPGTRLLVL.

This rearrangement joins TRBV6-5 to TRBJ1-1; unclear D gene. The ends were cut back, 2 bases at V and 4 bases at J, with 8 bases in the middle. Germline CDR1 reads MNHEY; CDR2 reads SVGAGI. CDR3 size: 13 residues. CDR3 coding DNA: TGTGCCAGCAGTTACGAGCTTCTCACTGAAGCTTTCTTT. This encodes CASSYELLTEAFF.

A word on this clone: Distinct nucleotide sequences in the sample also encode this CDR3. This chain joins TRBV29-1 and TRBJ1-1; TRBD1 matches at 7 bases. There are 13 residues in the CDR3. Unmatched junction bases numbered 3, after V lost 5 bases and J lost 0 bases. Germline CDR1 is SQVTM and CDR2 is ANQGSEA. The DNA for the CDR3 is TGCAGCGTTCTGGGACAGTTGAACACTGAAGCTTTCTTT. It translates to CSVLGQLNTEAFF.

V and J are TRBV29-1 and TRBJ1-6; 9 nucleotides line up with TRBD1. Unmatched junction bases numbered 8, after V lost 6 bases and J lost 5 bases. The V gene's germline CDR1 is SQVTM and CDR2 ANQGSEA. The CDR3 covers 15 residues. For the CDR3, the DNA is TGCAGCGTCGCCGCCGGGACAGGGAATAATTCACCCCTCCACTTT. Amino acid sequence: CSVAAGTGNNSPLHF.

In this sample, this clone turned up once. The chain recombines TRBV7-9 with TRBJ2-2; D could derive from TRBD1 or TRBD2 (5 bases each). The CDR3 is 17 residues long. CDR1 and CDR2 (germline): SEHNR, FQNEAQ (reference sequence). V was clipped by 2 bases and J by 0 bases, with 13 bases between them. The CDR3 here is CASSLRGGFANTGELFF. CDR3 DNA sequence: TGTGCCAGCAGCTTACGGGGCGGGTTCGCGAACACCGGGGAGCTGTTTTTT. The full variable domain, rest sourced from reference TRBV7-9 and TRBJ2-2, is DTGVSQNPRHKITKRGQNVTFRCDPISEHNRLYWYRQTLGQGPEFLTYFQNEAQLEKSRLLSDRFSAERPKGSFSTLEIQRTEQGDSAMYLCASSLRGGFANTGELFFGEGSRLTVL.

The count of this clone is one. The CDR3 DNA is TGCGCCAGCAGCCAAGATCGGCCACCCACCCCTTCACCCCTCCACTTT. It yields the protein CASSQDRPPTPSPLHF. The chain joins TRBV4-3 to TRBJ1-6; no reliable D call. The V gene lost 0 bases and the J gene lost 9 bases, with 15 bases spanning the gap. CDR1 and CDR2 (germline): LGHNA, YSLEER. This CDR3 comprises 16 residues.

This clone appeared a single time. V is TRBV6-5 and J is TRBJ1-1; possibly TRBD1 for D (6 bases). There are 14 residues in the CDR3. Trimming removed 4 bases at V and 4 bases at J, with 13 bases between. Looked up from germline, CDR1 is MNHEY and CDR2 is SVGAGI. The CDR3 protein is CASSSKGQPTEAFF. The DNA for the CDR3 is TGTGCCAGCAGTTCCAAAGGACAGCCCACTGAAGCTTTCTTT.

The genes are TRBV7-9 and TRBJ1-1; D is perhaps TRBD1 (5 bases). The V end lost 0 bases, the J end lost 3 bases, and 11 bases lay between the germline ends. The CDR3 extends over 15 amino acids. Germline lookup yields CDR1 SEHNR and CDR2 FQNEAQ (reference sequence). The CDR3 nucleotides are TGTGCCAGCAGCTTAGCAGCAGGGTTGGACACTGAAGCTTTCTTT. This gives the protein CASSLAAGLDTEAFF.

This chain connects TRBV7-9 to TRBJ2-1; TRBD1 matches at 7 bases. V was clipped by 6 bases and J by 1 base; unmatched bases: 6. The germline V gene has CDR1 SEHNR and CDR2 FQNEAQ (reference sequence). The CDR3 contains 15 residues. CDR3 in amino acids: CASRSPGQSYNEQFF. CDR3 DNA sequence: TGTGCCAGCAGGTCACCGGGACAGTCCTACAATGAGCAGTTCTTC.

The gene calls are TRBV7-3 and TRBJ2-1; 13 bases agree with TRBD2. Trimming removed 5 bases from V and 9 bases from J; junction bases left unmatched: 7. Germline V CDR1 and CDR2: SGHTA, FQGTGA. CDR3 length: 15 residues. CDR3 protein: CASSIRLAGGGEQFF. The CDR3 nucleotides read TGTGCCAGCAGCATTAGACTAGCGGGAGGTGGTGAGCAGTTCTTC.

This chain joins TRBV18 and TRBJ2-1, with 7 bases identical to TRBD2. The germline V gene encodes CDR1 KGHSH and CDR2 LQKENI. Unmatched junction bases numbered 6, after V lost 5 bases and J lost 5 bases. The CDR3 sequence is 14 residues long. CDR3 sequence (DNA): TGTGCCAGCTCATCCCTAGCGGTTAACAATGAGCAGTTCTTC. It encodes CASSSLAVNNEQFF.

V and J are TRBV11-2 and TRBJ2-1; D is unresolved. The V gene's germline CDR1 is SGHAT and CDR2 FQNNGV. The CDR3 is made up of 16 amino acids. The ends were cut back, 1 base at V and 8 bases at J, with 18 bases in the middle. DNA of the CDR3: TGTGCCAGCAGCTTAGGCTTCTCGAGCGATCCCCATGAGCAGTTCTTC. This codes for CASSLGFSSDPHEQFF.

The chain carries TRBV7-9 and TRBJ2-1; perhaps TRBD1 as D (5 bases). V was cut by 2 bases and J by 8 bases, with 13 bases left in between. This CDR3 is 14 amino acids long. Germline CDR1 and CDR2: SEHNR and FQNEAQ (reference sequence). The chain's CDR3 is CASSLWARDYEQFF. The CDR3 nucleotides read TGTGCCAGCAGCTTATGGGCCAGGGATTATGAGCAGTTCTTC.

The chain is built from TRBV28 and TRBJ2-3, with 9 bases fitting TRBD2. This CDR3 comprises 12 residues. Germline-derived CDR1 and CDR2 are MDHEN and SYDVKM. The V segment lost 6 bases and the J segment 9 bases; nucleotides outside the gene matches: 4. The CDR3 nucleotides are TGTGCCAGCAGAATCCTAGCGGGGACGCAGTATTTT. It yields the protein CASRILAGTQYF.

The V call is TRBV5-6, the J call TRBJ2-2, with 11 nucleotides matching TRBD1. The CDR3 totals 14 residues. Germline CDR1 and CDR2: SGHDT and YYEEEE. The V and J ends lost 4 bases and 9 bases, in that order; junction bases with no gene match: 5. The CDR3: CASSGTGGNWELFF. CDR3 nucleotides: TGTGCCAGCAGCGGGACAGGGGGAAATTGGGAGCTGTTTTTT.